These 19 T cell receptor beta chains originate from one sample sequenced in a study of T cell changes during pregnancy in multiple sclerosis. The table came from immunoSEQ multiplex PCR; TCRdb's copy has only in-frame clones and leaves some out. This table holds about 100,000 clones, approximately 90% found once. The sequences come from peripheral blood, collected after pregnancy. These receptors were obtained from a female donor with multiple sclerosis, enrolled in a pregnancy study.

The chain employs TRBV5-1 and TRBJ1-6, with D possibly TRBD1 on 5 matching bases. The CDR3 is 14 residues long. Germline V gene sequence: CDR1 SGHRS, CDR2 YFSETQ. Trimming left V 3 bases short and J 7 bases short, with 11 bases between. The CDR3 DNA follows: TGCGCCAGCAGCTCGACAGATACAAATTCACCCCTCCACTTT. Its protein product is CASSSTDTNSPLHF.

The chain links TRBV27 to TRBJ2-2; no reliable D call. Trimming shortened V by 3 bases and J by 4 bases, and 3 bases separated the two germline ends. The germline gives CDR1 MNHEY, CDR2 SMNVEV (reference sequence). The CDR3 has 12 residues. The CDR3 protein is CASSFGTGELFF. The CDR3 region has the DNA TGTGCCAGCAGTTTCGGCACCGGGGAGCTGTTTTTT.

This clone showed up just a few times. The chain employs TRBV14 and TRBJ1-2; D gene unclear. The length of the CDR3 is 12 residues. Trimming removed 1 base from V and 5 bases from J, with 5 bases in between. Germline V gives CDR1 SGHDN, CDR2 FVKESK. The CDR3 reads CASSQAVYGYTF. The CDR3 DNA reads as TGTGCCAGCAGCCAAGCAGTTTATGGCTACACCTTC.

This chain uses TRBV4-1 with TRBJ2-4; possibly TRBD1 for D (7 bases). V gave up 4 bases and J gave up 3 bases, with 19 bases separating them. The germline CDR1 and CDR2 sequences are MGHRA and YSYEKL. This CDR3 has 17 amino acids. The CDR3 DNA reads TGCGCCAGCAGCCCTTACGACAGGGAGGACGGCAAAAACATTCAGTACTTC. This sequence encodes CASSPYDREDGKNIQYF.

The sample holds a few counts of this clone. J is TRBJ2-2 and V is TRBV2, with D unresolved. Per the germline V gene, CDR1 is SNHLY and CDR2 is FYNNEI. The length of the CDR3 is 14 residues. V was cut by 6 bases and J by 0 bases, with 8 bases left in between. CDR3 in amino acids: CASRGDTNTGELFF. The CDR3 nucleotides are TGTGCCAGCAGGGGCGACACGAACACCGGGGAGCTGTTTTTT.

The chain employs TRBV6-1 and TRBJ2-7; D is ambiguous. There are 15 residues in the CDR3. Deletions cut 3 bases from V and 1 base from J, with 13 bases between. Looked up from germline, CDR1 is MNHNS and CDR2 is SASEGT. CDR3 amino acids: CASSDLVDLSYEQYF. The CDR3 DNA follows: TGTGCCAGCAGTGATCTAGTAGATCTATCCTACGAGCAGTACTTC.

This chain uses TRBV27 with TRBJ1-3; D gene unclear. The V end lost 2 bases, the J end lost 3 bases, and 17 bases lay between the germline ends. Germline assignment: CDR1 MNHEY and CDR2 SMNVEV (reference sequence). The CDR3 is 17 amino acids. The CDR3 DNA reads TGTGCCAGCAGTTTAGTCTATAGAGGGAATGATGGAAACACCATATATTTT. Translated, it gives CASSLVYRGNDGNTIYF.

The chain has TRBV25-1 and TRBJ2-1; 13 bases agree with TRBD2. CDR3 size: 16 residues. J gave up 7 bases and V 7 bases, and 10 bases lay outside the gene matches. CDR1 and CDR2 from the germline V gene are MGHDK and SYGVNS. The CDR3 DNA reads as TGTGCCAGCACCCAACTAGCGGGGGGGCAAGTAAATGAGCAGTTCTTC. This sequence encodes CASTQLAGGQVNEQFF.

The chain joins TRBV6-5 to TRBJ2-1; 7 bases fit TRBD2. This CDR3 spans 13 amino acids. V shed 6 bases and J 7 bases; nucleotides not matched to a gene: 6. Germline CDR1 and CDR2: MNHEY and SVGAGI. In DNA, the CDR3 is TGTGCCAGCAGGCGGGGGACCAGGAATGAGCAGTTCTTC. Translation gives CASRRGTRNEQFF.

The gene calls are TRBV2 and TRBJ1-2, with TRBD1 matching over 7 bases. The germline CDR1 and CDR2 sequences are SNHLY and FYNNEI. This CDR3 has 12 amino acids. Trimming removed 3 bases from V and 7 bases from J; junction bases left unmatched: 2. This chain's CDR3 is CASSDRGFGYTF. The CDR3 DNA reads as TGTGCCAGCAGTGACAGGGGGTTTGGCTACACCTTC.

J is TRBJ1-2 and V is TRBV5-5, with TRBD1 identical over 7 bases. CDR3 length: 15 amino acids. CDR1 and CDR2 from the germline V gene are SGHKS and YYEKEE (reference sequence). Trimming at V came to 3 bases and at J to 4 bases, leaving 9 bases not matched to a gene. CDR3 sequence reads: CASSSGTASLYGYTF. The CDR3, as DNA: TGTGCCAGCAGCTCCGGGACAGCGAGTCTCTATGGCTACACCTTC.

CDR3 loop: CASRYNTGELFF. The CDR3 bases are TGTGCCAGCAGATATAACACCGGGGAGCTGTTTTTT. The V gene is TRBV5-4, the J gene TRBJ2-2, with D uncertain. V lost 5 bases, J lost 2 bases, and 4 bases lay in between. The germline CDR1 and CDR2 sequences are SGHNT and YYREEE (reference sequence). The CDR3 spans 12 residues.

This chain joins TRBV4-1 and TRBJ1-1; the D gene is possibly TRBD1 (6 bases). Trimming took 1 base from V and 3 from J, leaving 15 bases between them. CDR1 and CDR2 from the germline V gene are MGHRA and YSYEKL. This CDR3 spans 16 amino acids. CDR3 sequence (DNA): TGCGCCAGCAGCCAAGCCCCGCGGGGGCGGTACACTGAAGCTTTCTTT. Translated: CASSQAPRGRYTEAFF.

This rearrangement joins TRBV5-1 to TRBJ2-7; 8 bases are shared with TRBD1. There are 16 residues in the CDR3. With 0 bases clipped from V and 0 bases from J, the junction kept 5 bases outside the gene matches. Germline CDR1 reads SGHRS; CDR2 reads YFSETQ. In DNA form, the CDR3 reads TGCGCCAGCAGCTTGGCCTGGGACAGGTCCTCCTACGAGCAGTACTTC. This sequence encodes CASSLAWDRSSYEQYF.

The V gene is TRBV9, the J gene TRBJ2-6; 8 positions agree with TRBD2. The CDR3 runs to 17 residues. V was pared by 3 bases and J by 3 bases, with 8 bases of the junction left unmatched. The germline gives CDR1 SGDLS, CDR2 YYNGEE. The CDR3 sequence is CASSAGGTASGANVLTF. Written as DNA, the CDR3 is TGTGCCAGCAGCGCGGGGGGGACCGCCAGTGGGGCCAACGTCCTGACTTTC. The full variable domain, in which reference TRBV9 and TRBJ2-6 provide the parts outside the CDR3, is DSGVTQTPKHLITATGQRVTLRCSPRSGDLSVYWYQQSLDQGLQFLIQYYNGEERAKGNILERFSAQQFPDLHSELNLSSLELGDSALYFCASSAGGTASGANVLTFGAGSRLTVL.

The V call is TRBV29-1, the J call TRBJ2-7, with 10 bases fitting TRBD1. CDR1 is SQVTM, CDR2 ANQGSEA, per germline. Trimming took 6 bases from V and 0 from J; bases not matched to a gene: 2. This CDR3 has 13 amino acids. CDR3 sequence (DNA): TGCAGCGTCCGGGACAGGGGCTCCTACGAGCAGTACTTC. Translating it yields CSVRDRGSYEQYF.

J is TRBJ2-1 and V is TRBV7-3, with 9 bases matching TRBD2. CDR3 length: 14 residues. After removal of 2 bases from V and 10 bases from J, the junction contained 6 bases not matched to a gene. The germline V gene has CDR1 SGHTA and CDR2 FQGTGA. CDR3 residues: CASSLGGGGWEQFF. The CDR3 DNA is TGTGCCAGCAGCTTAGGCGGGGGGGGCTGGGAGCAGTTCTTC.

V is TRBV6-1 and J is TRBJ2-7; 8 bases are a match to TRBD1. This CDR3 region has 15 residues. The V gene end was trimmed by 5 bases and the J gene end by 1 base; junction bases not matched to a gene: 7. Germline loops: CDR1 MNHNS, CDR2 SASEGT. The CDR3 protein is CASSTDRGGSYEQYF. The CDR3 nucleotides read TGTGCCAGCAGTACTGACAGGGGCGGATCCTACGAGCAGTACTTC.

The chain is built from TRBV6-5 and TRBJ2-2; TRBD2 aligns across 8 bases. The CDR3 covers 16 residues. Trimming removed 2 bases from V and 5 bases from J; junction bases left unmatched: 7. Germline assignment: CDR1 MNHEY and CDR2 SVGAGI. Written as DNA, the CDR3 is TGTGCCAGCAGTTACCTAAGGACTAGCCGAACCGGGGAGCTGTTTTTT. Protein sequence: CASSYLRTSRTGELFF.